The sequence of this TCR beta chain was determined in a study of T cell responses to AZD1222 COVID-19 vaccine. Regarding the study as a whole: The repertoires were collected only after the peak T cell response.

To note about this clone: Antigen specificity is unknown.

V lost 5 bases to trimming and J lost 9 bases; unmatched junction nucleotides: 7. CDR1 and CDR2 (germline): MDHEN, SYDVKM. The CDR3 is 14 amino acids. The assay was immunoSEQ multiplex PCR, and TCRdb's table has in-frame clones only and misses some. The table lists 40,000 to 55,000 clones, approximately 83% of them singletons. This material consisted of peripheral blood, taken 28 days after the second AZD1222 dose. V and J are TRBV28 and TRBJ1-6, with TRBD1 matching 7 bases. This sequence originates from an adult who received the AZD1222 COVID-19 vaccine. The CDR3 region is CASSQGQVVSPLHF. CDR3 coding DNA: TGTGCCAGCAGTCAAGGACAGGTAGTTTCACCCCTCCACTTT.